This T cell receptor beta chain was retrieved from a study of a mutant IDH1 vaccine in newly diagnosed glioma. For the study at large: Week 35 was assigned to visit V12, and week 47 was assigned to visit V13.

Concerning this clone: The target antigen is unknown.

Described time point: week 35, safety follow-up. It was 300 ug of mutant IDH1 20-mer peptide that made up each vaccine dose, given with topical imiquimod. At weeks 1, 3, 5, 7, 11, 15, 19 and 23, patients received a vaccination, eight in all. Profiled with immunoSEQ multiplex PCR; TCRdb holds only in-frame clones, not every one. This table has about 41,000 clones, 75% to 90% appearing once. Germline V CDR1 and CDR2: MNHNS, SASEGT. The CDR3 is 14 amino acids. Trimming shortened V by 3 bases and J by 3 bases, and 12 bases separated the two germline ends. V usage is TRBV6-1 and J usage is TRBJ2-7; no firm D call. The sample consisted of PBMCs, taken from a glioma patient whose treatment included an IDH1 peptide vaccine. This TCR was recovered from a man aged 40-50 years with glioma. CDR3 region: CASSDALVVYEQYF. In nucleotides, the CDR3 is TGTGCCAGCAGTGACGCCCTGGTTGTCTACGAGCAGTACTTC.